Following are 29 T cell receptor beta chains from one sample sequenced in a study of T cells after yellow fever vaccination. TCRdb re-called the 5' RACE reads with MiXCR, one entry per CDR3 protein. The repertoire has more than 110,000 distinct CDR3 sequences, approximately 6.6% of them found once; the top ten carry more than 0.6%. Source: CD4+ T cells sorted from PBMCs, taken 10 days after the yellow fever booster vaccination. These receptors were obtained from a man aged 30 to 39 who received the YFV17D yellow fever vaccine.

The CDR3 region has the DNA TGCGCCAGCAGCTTGGTTGGTTTAGCGGGGTTTTCAGATACGCAGTATTTT. Translation: CASSLVGLAGFSDTQYF. This sequence joins TRBV5-1 and TRBJ2-3, with TRBD2 matching over 8 bases. The germline V gene has CDR1 SGHRS and CDR2 YFSETQ. The CDR3 has 17 amino acids. With V trimmed by 0 bases and J by 4 bases, 10 bases remained unmatched.

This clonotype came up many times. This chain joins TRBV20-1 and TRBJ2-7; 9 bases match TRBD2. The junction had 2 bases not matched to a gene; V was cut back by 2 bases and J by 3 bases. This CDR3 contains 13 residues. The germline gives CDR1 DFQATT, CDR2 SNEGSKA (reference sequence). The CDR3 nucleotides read TGCAGTGCTAGAATAGCGGGAGTCTACGAGCAGTACTTC. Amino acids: CSARIAGVYEQYF.

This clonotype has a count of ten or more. The DNA for the CDR3 is TGTGCCAGCAGCACAACAGGGACTCTCTATGGCTACACCTTC. Translating it yields CASSTTGTLYGYTF. V gene TRBV7-2 combines with J gene TRBJ1-2; tentatively, D is TRBD1 (6 bases). Germline V gives CDR1 SGHTA, CDR2 FQGNSA. The CDR3 has 14 residues. The V gene lost 5 bases and the J gene lost 4 bases, with 14 bases spanning the gap.

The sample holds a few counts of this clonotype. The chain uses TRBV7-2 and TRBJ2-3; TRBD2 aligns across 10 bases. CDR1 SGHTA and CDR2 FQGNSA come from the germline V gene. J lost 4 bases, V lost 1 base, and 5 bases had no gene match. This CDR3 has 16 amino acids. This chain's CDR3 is CASSLGLAGEADTQYF. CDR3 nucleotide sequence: TGTGCCAGCAGCTTAGGCCTAGCGGGAGAGGCAGATACGCAGTATTTT. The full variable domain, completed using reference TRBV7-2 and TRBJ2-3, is GAGVSQSPSNKVTEKGKDVELRCDPISGHTALYWYRQSLGQGLEFLIYFQGNSAPDKSGLPSDRFSAERTGGSVSTLTIQRTQQEDSAVYLCASSLGLAGEADTQYFGPGTRLTVL.

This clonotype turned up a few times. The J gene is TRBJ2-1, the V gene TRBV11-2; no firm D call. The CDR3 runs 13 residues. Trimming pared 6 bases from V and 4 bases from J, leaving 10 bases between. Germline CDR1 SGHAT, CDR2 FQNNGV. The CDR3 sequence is CASSPAVYNEQFF. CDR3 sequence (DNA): TGTGCCAGCAGTCCAGCAGTTTACAATGAGCAGTTCTTC.

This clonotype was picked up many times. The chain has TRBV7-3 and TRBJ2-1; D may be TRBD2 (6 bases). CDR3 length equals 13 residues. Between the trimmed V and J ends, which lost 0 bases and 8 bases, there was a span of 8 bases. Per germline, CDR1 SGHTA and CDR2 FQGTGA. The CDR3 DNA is TGTGCCAGCAGCTTAACACTAGCCGATGAGCAGTTCTTC. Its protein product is CASSLTLADEQFF.

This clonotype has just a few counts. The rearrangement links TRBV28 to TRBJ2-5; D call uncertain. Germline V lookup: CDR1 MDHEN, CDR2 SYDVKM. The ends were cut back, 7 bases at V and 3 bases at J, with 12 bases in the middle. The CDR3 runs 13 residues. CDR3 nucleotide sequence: TGTGCCAGCATCGCCCAGGTGGAAGAGACCCAGTACTTC. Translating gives CASIAQVEETQYF.

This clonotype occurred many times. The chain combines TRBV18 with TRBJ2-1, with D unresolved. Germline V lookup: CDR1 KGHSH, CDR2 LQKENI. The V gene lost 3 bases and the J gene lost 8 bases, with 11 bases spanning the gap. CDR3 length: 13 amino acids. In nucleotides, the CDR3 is TGTGCCAGCTCACCCTCCTCCGTGCATGAGCAGTTCTTC. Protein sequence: CASSPSSVHEQFF.

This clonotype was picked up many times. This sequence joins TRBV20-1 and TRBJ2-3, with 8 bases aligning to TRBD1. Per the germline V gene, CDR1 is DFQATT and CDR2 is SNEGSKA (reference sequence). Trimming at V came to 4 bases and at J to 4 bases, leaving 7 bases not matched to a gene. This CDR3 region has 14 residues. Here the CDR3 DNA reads TGCAGTGCTATCCGGACAGGGTCCGCAGATACGCAGTATTTT. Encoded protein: CSAIRTGSADTQYF.

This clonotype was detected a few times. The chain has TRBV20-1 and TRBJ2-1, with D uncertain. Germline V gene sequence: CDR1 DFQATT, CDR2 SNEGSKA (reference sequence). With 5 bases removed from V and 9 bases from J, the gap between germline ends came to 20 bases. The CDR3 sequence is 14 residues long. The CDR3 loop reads CSADHQRSFSEQFF. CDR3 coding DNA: TGCAGTGCTGATCACCAACGGTCGTTCTCTGAGCAGTTCTTC.

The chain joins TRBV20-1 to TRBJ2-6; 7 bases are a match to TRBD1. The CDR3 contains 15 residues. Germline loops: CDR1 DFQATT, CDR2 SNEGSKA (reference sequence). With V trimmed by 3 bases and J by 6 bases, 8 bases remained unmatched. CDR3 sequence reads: CSARAVEGAANVLTF. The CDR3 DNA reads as TGCAGTGCTAGGGCTGTAGAGGGGGCGGCCAACGTCCTGACTTTC.

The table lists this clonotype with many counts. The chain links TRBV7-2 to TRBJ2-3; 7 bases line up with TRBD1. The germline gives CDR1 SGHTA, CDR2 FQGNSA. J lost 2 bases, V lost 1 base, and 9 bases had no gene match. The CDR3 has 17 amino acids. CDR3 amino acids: CASSLVGTGTATDTQYF. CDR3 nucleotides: TGTGCCAGCAGCTTAGTAGGGACCGGGACAGCCACAGATACGCAGTATTTT.

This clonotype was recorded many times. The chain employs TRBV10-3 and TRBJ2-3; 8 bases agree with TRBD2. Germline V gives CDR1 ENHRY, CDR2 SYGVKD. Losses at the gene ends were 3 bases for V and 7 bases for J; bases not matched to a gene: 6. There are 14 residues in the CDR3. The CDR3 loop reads CAISESGSRNTQYF. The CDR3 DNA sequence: TGTGCCATCAGTGAAAGCGGGAGTCGGAATACGCAGTATTTT.

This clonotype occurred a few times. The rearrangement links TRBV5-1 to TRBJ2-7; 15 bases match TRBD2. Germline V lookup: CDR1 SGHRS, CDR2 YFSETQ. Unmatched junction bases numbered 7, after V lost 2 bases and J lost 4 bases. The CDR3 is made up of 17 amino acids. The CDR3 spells CASSLGLAGGPTYEQYF. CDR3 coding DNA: TGCGCCAGCAGCTTAGGACTAGCGGGAGGGCCGACATACGAGCAGTACTTC. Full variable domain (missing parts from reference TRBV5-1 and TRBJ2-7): KAGVTQTPRYLIKTRGQQVTLSCSPISGHRSVSWYQQTPGQGLQFLFEYFSETQRNKGNFPGRFSGRQFSNSRSEMNVSTLELGDSALYLCASSLGLAGGPTYEQYFGPGTRLTVT.

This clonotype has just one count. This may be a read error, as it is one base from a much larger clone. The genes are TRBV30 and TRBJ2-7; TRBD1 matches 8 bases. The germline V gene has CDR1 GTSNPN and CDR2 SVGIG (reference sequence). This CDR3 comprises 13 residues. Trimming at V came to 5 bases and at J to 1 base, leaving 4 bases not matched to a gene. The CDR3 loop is CAWLRTGSYEQYF. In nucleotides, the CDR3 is TGTGCCTGGCTTCGGACAGGGTCCTACGAGCAGTACTTC.

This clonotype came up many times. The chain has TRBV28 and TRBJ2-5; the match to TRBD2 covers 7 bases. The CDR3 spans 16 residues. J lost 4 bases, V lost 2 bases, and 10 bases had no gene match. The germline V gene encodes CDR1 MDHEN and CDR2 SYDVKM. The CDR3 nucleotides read TGTGCCAGCAGTTTAAGATCACGGCTAGCGGCAGAGACCCAGTACTTC. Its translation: CASSLRSRLAAETQYF.

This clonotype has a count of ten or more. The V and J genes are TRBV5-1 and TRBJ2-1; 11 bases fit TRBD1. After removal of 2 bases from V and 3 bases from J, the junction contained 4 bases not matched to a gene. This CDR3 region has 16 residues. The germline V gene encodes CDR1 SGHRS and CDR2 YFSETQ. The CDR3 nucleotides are TGCGCCAGCAGCTTATACGGGACAGGGGGCTACAATGAGCAGTTCTTC. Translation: CASSLYGTGGYNEQFF.

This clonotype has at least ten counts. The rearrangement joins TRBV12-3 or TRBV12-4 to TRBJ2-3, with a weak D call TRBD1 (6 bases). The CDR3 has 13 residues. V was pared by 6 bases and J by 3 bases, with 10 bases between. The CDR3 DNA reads TGTGCCAGCAGCCGCGGACAGACAGATACGCAGTATTTT. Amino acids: CASSRGQTDTQYF.

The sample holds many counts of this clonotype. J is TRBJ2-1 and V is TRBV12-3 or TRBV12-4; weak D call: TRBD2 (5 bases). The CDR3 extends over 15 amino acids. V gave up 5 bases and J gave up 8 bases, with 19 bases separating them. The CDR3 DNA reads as TGTGCCAGCAGTCCCCAAGGTATGGCGGGTCATGAGCAGTTCTTC. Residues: CASSPQGMAGHEQFF.

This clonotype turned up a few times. The CDR3 nucleotides are TGTGCCACCAGTACTTGGACTAGCGGGTACAATGAGCAGTTCTTC. It codes for CATSTWTSGYNEQFF. V gene TRBV24-1 combines with J gene TRBJ2-1; 11 positions agree with TRBD2. The germline V gene has CDR1 KGHDR and CDR2 SFDVKD. V lost 6 bases to trimming and J lost 4 bases; unmatched junction nucleotides: 4. The CDR3 covers 15 residues.

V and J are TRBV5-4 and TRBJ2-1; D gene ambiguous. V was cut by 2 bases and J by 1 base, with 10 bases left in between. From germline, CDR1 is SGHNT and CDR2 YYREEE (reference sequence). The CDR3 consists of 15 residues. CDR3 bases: TGTGCCAGCAGCTTACAACAGTTGTCCTACAATGAGCAGTTCTTC. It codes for CASSLQQLSYNEQFF. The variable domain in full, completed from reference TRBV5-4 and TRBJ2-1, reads ETGVTQSPTHLIKTRGQQVTLRCSSQSGHNTVSWYQQALGQGPQFIFQYYREEENGRGNFPPRFSGLQFPNYSSELNVNALELDDSALYLCASSLQQLSYNEQFFGPGTRLTVL.

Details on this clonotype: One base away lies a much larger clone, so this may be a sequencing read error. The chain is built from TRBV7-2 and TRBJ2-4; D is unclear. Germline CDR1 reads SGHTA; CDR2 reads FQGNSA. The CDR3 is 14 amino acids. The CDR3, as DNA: TGTGCCAGCAGCAAATATACCGGGCCAAACATTCGGTACTTC. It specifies CASSKYTGPNIRYF.

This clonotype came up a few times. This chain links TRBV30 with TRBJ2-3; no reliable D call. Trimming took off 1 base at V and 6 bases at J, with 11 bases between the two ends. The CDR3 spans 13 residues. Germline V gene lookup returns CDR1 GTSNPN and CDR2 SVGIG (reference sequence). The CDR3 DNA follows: TGTGCCTGGAGTGCAAGGTTTGGGGATACGCAGTATTTT. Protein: CAWSARFGDTQYF.

In DNA form, the CDR3 reads TGTGCCAGCAGCTTGGAATCGGGACTAGGTCGCTACAATGAGCAGTTCTTC. This encodes CASSLESGLGRYNEQFF. The V gene is TRBV5-5, the J gene TRBJ2-1, with TRBD2 matching 8 bases. CDR3 length: 17 residues. J gave up 3 bases and V 0 bases, and 8 bases lay outside the gene matches. CDR1 is SGHKS and CDR2 is YYEKEE in the germline V gene (reference sequence).

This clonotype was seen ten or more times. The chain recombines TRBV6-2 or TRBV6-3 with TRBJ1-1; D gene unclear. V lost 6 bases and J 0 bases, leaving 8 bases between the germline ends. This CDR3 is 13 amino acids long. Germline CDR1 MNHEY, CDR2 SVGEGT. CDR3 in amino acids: CASRYEVNTEAFF. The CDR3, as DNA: TGTGCCAGCAGGTATGAGGTGAACACTGAAGCTTTCTTT.

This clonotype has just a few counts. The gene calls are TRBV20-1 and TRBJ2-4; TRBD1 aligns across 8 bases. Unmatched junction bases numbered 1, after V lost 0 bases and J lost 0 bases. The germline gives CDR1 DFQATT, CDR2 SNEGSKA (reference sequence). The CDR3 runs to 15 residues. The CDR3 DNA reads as TGCAGTGCTAGAGAGACAGGGGTAGCCAAAAACATTCAGTACTTC. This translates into CSARETGVAKNIQYF.

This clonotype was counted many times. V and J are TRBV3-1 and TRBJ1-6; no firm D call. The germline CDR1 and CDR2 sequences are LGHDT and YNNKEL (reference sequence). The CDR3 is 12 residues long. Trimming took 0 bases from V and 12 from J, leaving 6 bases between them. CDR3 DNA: TGTGCCAGCAGCCAAGACCTGAGACCCCTCCACTTT. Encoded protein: CASSQDLRPLHF.

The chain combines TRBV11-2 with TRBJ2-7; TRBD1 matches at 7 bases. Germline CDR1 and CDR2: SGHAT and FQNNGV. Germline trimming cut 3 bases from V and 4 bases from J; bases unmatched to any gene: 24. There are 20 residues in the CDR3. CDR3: CASSLGRGWGFLQGRYEQYF. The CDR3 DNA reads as TGTGCCAGCAGCTTGGGAAGGGGATGGGGGTTCTTACAGGGGAGATACGAGCAGTACTTC.

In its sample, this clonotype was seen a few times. As DNA, the CDR3 is TGCGCCAGCAGCAACGGCCGGACAGACCAAAGTAGGACCCTCCACTTT. Protein: CASSNGRTDQSRTLHF. The chain employs TRBV5-1 and TRBJ1-6; tentative D call: TRBD1 (6 bases). The CDR3 runs to 16 residues. V gave up 4 bases and J gave up 14 bases, with 25 bases separating them. Germline CDR1 SGHRS, CDR2 YFSETQ.